The sequence of this T cell receptor beta chain was determined in a study of human T cells and chemical hapten exposure. TCRdb reanalysed the RACE reads using MiXCR and keeps one entry per CDR3 protein. The repertoire includes about 260,000 distinct CDR3 sequences, around 9.3% of them detected once, and 2% to 2.5% sits in the top ten. General study points: No shift was seen in TCRs above 1 in 1000 frequency with DPC sensitization.

Germline V gives CDR1 MDHEN, CDR2 SYDVKM. The CDR3 has 14 residues. V was pared by 6 bases and J by 7 bases, with 9 bases of the junction left unmatched. Time point described: pre-sensitization, week 0. Treatment reported: therapeutic diphenylcyclopropenone sensitization with weekly scalp DPC. This clonotype was counted a few times. Its antigen is unknown. This receptor was identified in a woman aged 40 to 49 with alopecia areata. Some clones in this sample may be carry-over from other donors' samples. The specimen comprised whole blood, sampled in connection with sensitization to the hapten diphenylcyclopropenone (DPC). The rearrangement links TRBV28 to TRBJ2-7, with 10 bases that match TRBD1. The CDR3 coding sequence is TGTGCCAGCAGGCCCGGGACAGGGGCGGGGGAGCAGTACTTC. Translated, it gives CASRPGTGAGEQYF.